This TCR beta chain was sequenced during a study of blood T cell repertoires in COVID-19. Recruitment covered about two dozen US areas and drew participants whose ages spanned roughly 18 to 95 years. Membership in each cohort depended on participant-reported clinical history. For recovered donors of Cohort 3, there were two negative PCRs, clearance, or symptom resolution. Germline loops: CDR1 GTSNPN, CDR2 SVGIG (reference sequence). V lost 1 base to trimming and J lost 5 bases; unmatched junction nucleotides: 9. This CDR3 spans 16 amino acids. As originally analysed: Researchers report that nucleated cell counts were estimated from reference gene primer amplification. Clones were read by immunoSEQ multiplex PCR, and TCRdb kept only the in-frame ones, dropping some. V, J and clone size reflect that table, while D and trimming were determined from the DNA. The sample includes roughly 260,000 clones, approximately 85% of them seen just once.

The sequence derives from a woman aged 50 to 60 who had recovered from COVID-19. The rearrangement joins TRBV30 to TRBJ2-7; 12 bases are a match to TRBD1. Sequenced material: PBMCs or T cells enriched from blood (not recorded which). CDR3 sequence: CAWSARRDRGRNEQYF. The CDR3 DNA reads as TGTGCCTGGAGTGCCCGCCGGGACAGGGGGCGTAACGAGCAGTACTTC.